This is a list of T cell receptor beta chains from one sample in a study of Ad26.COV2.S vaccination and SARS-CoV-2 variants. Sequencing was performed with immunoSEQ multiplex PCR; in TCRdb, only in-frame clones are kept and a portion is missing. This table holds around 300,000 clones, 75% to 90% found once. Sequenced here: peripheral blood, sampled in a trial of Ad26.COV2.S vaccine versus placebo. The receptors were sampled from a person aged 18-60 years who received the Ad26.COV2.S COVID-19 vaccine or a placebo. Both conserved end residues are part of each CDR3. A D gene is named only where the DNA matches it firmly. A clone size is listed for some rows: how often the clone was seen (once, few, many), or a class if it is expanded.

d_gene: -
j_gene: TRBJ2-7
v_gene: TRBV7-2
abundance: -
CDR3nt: TGTGCCAGCAGCCTCAACACGGGCCCTTGGGAGCAGTACTTC
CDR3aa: CASSLNTGPWEQYF

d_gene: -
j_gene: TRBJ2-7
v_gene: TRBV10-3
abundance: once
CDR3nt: TGTGCCATCAGTGAACCCAGTCTCGGCGAGCAGTACTTC
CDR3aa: CAISEPSLGEQYF

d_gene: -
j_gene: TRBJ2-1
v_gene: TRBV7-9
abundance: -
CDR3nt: TGTGCCAGCAGCTTAGCGGTTCTGTACAATGAGCAGTTCTTC
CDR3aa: CASSLAVLYNEQFF

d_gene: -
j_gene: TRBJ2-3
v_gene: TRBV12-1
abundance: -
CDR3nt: TGTGCCAGCAGCGCCGACAGGAGACGAACTACAGATACGCAGTATTTT
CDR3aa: CASSADRRRTTDTQYF

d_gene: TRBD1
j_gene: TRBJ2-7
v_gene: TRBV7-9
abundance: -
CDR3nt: TGTGCCAGCAGTTCAACGTCGGGACAGGGACTCCTCGACTCCTACGAGCAGTACTTC
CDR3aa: CASSSTSGQGLLDSYEQYF

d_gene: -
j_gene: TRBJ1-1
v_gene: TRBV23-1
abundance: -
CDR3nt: TGCGCCAGCAGTCAATCTACGGATATAAACACTGAAGCTTTCTTT
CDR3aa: CASSQSTDINTEAFF

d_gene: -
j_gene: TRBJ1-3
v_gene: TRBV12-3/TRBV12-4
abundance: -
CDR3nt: TGTGCCAGCAGAGGGACATCGGAAAACACCATATATTTT
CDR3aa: CASRGTSENTIYF

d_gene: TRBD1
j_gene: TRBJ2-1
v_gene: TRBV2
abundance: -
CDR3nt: TGTGCCAGCAGTCGACAGGGGAATAGAGCCTCTACGAATGAGCAGTTCTTC
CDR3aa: CASSRQGNRASTNEQFF

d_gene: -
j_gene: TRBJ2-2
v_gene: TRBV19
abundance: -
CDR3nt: TGTGCCAGTAGTATTAGTCAGGTGACGAACACCGGGGAGCTGTTTTTT
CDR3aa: CASSISQVTNTGELFF

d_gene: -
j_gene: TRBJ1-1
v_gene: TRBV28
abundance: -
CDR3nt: TGTGCCAGCAGTGGGGGGGTCTCGGCCACCCCCACTGAAGCTTTCTTT
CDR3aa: CASSGGVSATPTEAFF

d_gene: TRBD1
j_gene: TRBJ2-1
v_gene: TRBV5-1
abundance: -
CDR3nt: TGCGCCAGCAGCGGAGAACAGGGGGCGAGAGATGAGCAGTTCTTC
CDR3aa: CASSGEQGARDEQFF